A selection of T cell receptor beta chains follows, all from one sample in a study of neurological immune-mediated disorders. TCRdb reprocessed the 5' RACE reads via MiXCR and lists one record per CDR3 protein. The sample gives about 66,000 distinct CDR3 sequences, around 3.7% of which show up once; 3% to 4% is in the top ten. Sequencing used PBMCs. These receptors were collected from a man aged 40-49 years with multiple sclerosis. Each CDR3 is given with its conserved first and last residue. A D gene is named only where the DNA matches it firmly. Expanded clones are given a class, and other clones once, few, many or no size at all.

many	TRBV11-2	TRBD2	TRBJ2-5	TGTGCCAGCAGCGCCGCGGGGGGAACGGAGACCCAGTACTTC	CASSAAGGTETQYF
many	TRBV20-1	TRBD2	TRBJ2-1	TGCAGTGCTGTAGGCGGGAGTGGGGGGAATGAGCAGTTCTTC	CSAVGGSGGNEQFF
many	TRBV5-6	.	TRBJ2-7	TGTGCCAGCAGCTTGGGGTCTTCACCCTCCTCCTACGAGCAGTACTTC	CASSLGSSPSSYEQYF
many	TRBV7-8	.	TRBJ1-1	TGTGCCAGCAGGTTTAGAGGATCCACTGAAGCTTTCTTT	CASRFRGSTEAFF
many	TRBV20-1	TRBD1	TRBJ1-3	TGCAGTGCTACTGACAGGGGGAGAAACACCATATATTTT	CSATDRGRNTIYF
many	TRBV20-1	TRBD1	TRBJ1-2	TGCAGTGCTAGTTCCGAGACAGGGGAACGGAGCTACACCTTC	CSASSETGERSYTF
many	TRBV4-2	.	TRBJ2-7	TGTGCCAGCAGCCAAGAAAGAATCCAAGCGACCGAGCAGTACTTC	CASSQERIQATEQYF
few	TRBV20-1	.	TRBJ2-7	TGCAGTGCTAGAGCCCGGGACTTTCAGTACTTC	CSARARDFQYF
many	TRBV5-1	TRBD1	TRBJ1-4	TGCGCCAGCAGCTCCGGGACAGGGACTATCGGAGTGGGAGAACTGTTTTTT	CASSSGTGTIGVGELFF
few	TRBV20-1	.	TRBJ2-2	TGCAGTGCTAGAGATGAAGGGGTGGCCGGGGAGCTGTTTTTT	CSARDEGVAGELFF
.	TRBV5-6	TRBD2	TRBJ2-7	TGTGCCAGCAGCTCGTTACTAGCGGAGGCCTCCTACGAGCAGTACTTC	CASSSLLAEASYEQYF